The TCR beta chain described here comes from a study of neurological immune-mediated disorders. Study summary: The disease course was relapsing-remitting in around 31 and secondary progressive in about 9% of the roughly 35 multiple sclerosis patients. The study, taken as a whole, reports: Grouping of repertoires by phylogeny put those of 18 of 34 multiple sclerosis patients into a single related-CDR3 cluster, a possible signature. In HTLV-1-associated myelopathy, TCR clonal expansion was greatest, and in multiple sclerosis it was least, below healthy controls. Across subjects, expanded clones had no CDR3 amino acid sequences in common, pointing to private repertoires in all groups.

V was shortened by 5 bases and J by 0 bases, with 11 bases between the two germline ends. The CDR3 contains 16 residues. CDR1 MNHEY and CDR2 SMNVEV come from the germline V gene (reference sequence). TCRdb re-called the 5' RACE reads with MiXCR, one entry per CDR3 protein. Among around 66,000 distinct CDR3 sequences, roughly 4.4% were seen once, and the ten largest hold about 2.2%. This clonotype was detected ten times or more. Its antigen is undetermined. The source of this sequence is a woman in her 70s with multiple sclerosis. The specimen was PBMCs. The rearrangement links TRBV27 to TRBJ2-6, with no clear D. The CDR3 protein is CASSPLAVSGANVLTF. For the CDR3, the DNA is TGTGCCAGCAGTCCCCTTGCCGTCTCTGGGGCCAACGTCCTGACTTTC.